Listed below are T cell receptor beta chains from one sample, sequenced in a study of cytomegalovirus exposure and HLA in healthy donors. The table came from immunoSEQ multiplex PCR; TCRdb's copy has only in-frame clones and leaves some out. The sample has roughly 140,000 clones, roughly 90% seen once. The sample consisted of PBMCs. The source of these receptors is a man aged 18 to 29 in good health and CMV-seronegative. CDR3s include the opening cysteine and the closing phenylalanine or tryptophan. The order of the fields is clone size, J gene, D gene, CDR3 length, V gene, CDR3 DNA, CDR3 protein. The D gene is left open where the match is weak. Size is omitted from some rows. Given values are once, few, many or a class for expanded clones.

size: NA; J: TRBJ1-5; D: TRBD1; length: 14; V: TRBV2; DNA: TGTGCCAGCAGTGAAGTTGGACAGGTGACGGGAGAGCATTTT; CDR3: CASSEVGQVTGEHF
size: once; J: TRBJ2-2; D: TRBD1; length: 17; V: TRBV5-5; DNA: TGTGCCAGCAGCTTGCGAAACGACAGGGGGCACACCGGGGAGCTGTTTTTT; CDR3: CASSLRNDRGHTGELFF
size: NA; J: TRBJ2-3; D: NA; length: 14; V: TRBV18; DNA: TGTGCCAGCTCACCACCGCCAGGGTCAGATACGCAGTATTTT; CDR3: CASSPPPGSDTQYF
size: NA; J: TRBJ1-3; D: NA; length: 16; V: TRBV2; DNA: TGTGCCAGCAGTCCACAGCGAACGGGGGGTGGAAACACCATATATTTT; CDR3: CASSPQRTGGGNTIYF
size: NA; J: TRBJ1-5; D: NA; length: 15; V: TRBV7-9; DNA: TGTGCCAGCAGCCCTTTGGTGGGGGGGAATCAGCCCCAGCATTTT; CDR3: CASSPLVGGNQPQHF
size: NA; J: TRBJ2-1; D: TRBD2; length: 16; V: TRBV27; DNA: TGTGCCAGCAGTTTAGAGGGACTAGCGGGAGTAGATGAGCAGTTCTTC; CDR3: CASSLEGLAGVDEQFF
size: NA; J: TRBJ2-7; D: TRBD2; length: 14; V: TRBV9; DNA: TGTGCCAGCAGCGAAGCGGGGGGGTCCTACGAGCAGTACTTC; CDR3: CASSEAGGSYEQYF
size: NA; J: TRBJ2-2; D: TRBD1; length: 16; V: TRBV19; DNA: TGTGCCAGTAGTATTATAGTGGGACAGGGAACCGGGGAGCTGTTTTTT; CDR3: CASSIIVGQGTGELFF
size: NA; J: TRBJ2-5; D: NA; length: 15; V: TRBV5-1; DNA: TGCGCCAGCAGCTCCATGGACGGGGTCCAAGAGACCCAGTACTTC; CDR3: CASSSMDGVQETQYF
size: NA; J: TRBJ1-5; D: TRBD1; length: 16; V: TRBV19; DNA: TGTGCCAGTAGTATAGGCACGGGACAGCCCCATCAGCCCCAGCATTTT; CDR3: CASSIGTGQPHQPQHF
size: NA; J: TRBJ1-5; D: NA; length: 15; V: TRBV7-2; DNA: NA; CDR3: CASSLAFFGYQPQHF
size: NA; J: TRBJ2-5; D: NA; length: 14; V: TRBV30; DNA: TGTGCCTGGAGCCGGGGGGCTAGCGCAGAGACCCAGTACTTC; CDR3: CAWSRGASAETQYF
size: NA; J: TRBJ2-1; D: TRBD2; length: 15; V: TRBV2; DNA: TGTGCCAGCCATACTAGCGGCGATCCCTACAATGAGCAGTTCTTC; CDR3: CASHTSGDPYNEQFF
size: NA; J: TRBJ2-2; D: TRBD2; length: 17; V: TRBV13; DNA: TGTGCCAGCAGCTTAGCCCTAGCGGGGGTCCCCACCGGGGAGCTGTTTTTT; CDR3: CASSLALAGVPTGELFF
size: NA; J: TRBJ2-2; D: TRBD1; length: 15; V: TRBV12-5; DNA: TGTGCTAGTGGTCATGGGACAGGGAACACCGGGGAGCTGTTTTTT; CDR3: CASGHGTGNTGELFF
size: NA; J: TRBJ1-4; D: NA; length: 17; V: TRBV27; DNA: TGTGCCAGCAGTTTATCACCCAGGGAGGCAACTAATGAAAAACTGTTTTTT; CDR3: CASSLSPREATNEKLFF
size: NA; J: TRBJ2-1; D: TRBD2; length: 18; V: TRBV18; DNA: TGTGCCAGCTCACCCAACCTCGTAGCGGGCCGGGGGGACAATGAGCAGTTCTTC; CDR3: CASSPNLVAGRGDNEQFF
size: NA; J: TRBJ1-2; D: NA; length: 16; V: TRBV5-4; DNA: TGTGCCAGCAGCTTCTGGGGGGCCGGACTAGACTATGGCTACACCTTC; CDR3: CASSFWGAGLDYGYTF
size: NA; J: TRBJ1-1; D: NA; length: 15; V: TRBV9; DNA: TGTGCCAGCAGCGTAGGTGTCGGAGGGAGCACTGAAGCTTTCTTT; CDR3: CASSVGVGGSTEAFF
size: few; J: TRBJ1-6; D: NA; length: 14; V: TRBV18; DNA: TGTGCCAGCTCACCGGGGGCAGGGGACTCACCCCTCCACTTT; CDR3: CASSPGAGDSPLHF
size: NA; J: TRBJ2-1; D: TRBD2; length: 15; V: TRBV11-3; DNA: TGTGCCAGCAGCCGAGGACTAGCGGGACTCAATGAGCAGTTCTTC; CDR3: CASSRGLAGLNEQFF
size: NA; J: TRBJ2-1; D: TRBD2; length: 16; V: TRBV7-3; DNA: TGTGCCAGCAGCTGGACTAGCGGGGCCTCCTACAATGAGCAGTTCTTC; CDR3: CASSWTSGASYNEQFF
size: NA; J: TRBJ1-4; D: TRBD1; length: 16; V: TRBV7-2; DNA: TGTGCCAGCAGCCCCCCTAACGACAGGGGATCCGAAAAACTGTTTTTT; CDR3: CASSPPNDRGSEKLFF
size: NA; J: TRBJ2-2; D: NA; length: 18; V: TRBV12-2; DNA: TGTGCAAGTCGCTGGGGATTGCGGGGGAGGGACGGCACCGGGGAGCTGTTTTTT; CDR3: CASRWGLRGRDGTGELFF
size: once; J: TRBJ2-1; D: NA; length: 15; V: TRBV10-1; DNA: TGCGCCAGCAGTGAGGGGGCTAGCTCCTACAATGAGCAGTTCTTC; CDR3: CASSEGASSYNEQFF
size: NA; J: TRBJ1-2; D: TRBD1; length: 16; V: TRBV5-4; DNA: TGTGCCAGCAGCGACAAAAACAGGGGCCTCCTGGGTGGCTACACCTTC; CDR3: CASSDKNRGLLGGYTF
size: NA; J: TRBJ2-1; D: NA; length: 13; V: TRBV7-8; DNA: TGTGCCAGCAGCCTCCACAGGGCCAATGAGCAGTTCTTC; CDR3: CASSLHRANEQFF
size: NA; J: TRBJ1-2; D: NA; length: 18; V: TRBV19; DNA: TGTGCCAGTAGTATAGTCGGCGTGACCTTGGAGTCTAACTATGGCTACACCTTC; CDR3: CASSIVGVTLESNYGYTF
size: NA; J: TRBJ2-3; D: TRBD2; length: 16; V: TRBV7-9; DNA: TGTGCCAGCAGCTTTCCTAGCGGGGGGGCTGAAGATACGCAGTATTTT; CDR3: CASSFPSGGAEDTQYF
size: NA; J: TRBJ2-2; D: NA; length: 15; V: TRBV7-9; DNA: TGTGCCAGCAGCTTAGATTCGGTGAACACCGGGGAGCTGTTTTTT; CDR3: CASSLDSVNTGELFF